This TCR beta chain was obtained from a study of cytomegalovirus exposure and HLA in healthy donors. Study details: In an earlier analysis, around 100 million unique TCR beta sequences were found from about 179 million T cells.

It was with 60 Vbeta and 13 Jbeta primers that the PCR ran. Clones were sequenced by immunoSEQ multiplex PCR, and TCRdb holds only the in-frame ones, with some missing. The sample consists of around 110,000 clones, 81% of them appearing once. V gave up 0 bases and J gave up 7 bases, with 5 bases separating them. Germline V gene lookup returns CDR1 SGHDT and CDR2 YYEEEE. The CDR3 extends over 12 amino acids. Healthy bone marrow donors supplied every sample. This chain uses TRBV5-6 with TRBJ1-5, with D unclear. The sample was PBMCs. This receptor was identified in a woman in her twenties or thirties in good health and CMV-seronegative. CDR3 sequence: CASSLGRQPQHF. For the CDR3, the DNA is TGTGCCAGCAGCTTGGGGAGGCAGCCCCAGCATTTT.